This record looks at one T cell receptor (beta chain) sequence and its context. Primed by a sample-barcoded 5' primer and a J-beta primer mix, a second PCR proceeded for 7 to 11 cycles. Each CDR3 protein is one row after TCRdb ran MiXCR on the 5' RACE reads. Altogether about 570,000 distinct CDR3 sequences are present, 27% being singletons, with the ten largest covering roughly 20%. The data originate from a study of blood T cells in healthy people across ages. Trimming took 8 bases from V and 5 from J, leaving 19 bases between them. There are 14 residues in the CDR3. Germline V CDR1 and CDR2: SQVTM, ANQGSEA.

Sequenced sample: blood. The clonotype originates from a woman between 70 and 85 years old in good health. The V and J genes are TRBV29-1 and TRBJ2-1, with D maybe TRBD2 (6 bases). CDR3 loop: CSTSLGGSHNEQFF. CDR3 in DNA: TGCAGCACTTCCCTCGGGGGATCCCACAATGAGCAGTTCTTC.